These 32 T cell receptor beta chains came from one sample sequenced in a study of T cell responses to AZD1222 COVID-19 vaccine. The method was immunoSEQ multiplex PCR; TCRdb's version includes in-frame clones alone and lacks a portion of them. The data contain fewer than 100,000 clones, around 84% of them singletons. Specimen: peripheral blood, collected on day 0 of AZD1222 vaccination. The receptor source for this set is an adult in good health.

This chain uses TRBV6-5 with TRBJ2-7; weak D call: TRBD2 (6 bases). The CDR3 has 14 residues. Looked up from germline, CDR1 is MNHEY and CDR2 is SVGAGI. The germline V and J ends were trimmed by 6 bases and 7 bases, with 19 bases remaining between them. The CDR3 here is CASSRGTPAGEQYF. As DNA, the CDR3 is TGTGCCAGCAGCCGCGGGACTCCGGCGGGGGAGCAGTACTTC.

The rearrangement links TRBV6-6 to TRBJ1-2; 8 bases align to TRBD1. Germline CDR1 and CDR2: MNHNY and SVGAGI (reference sequence). V was pared by 2 bases and J by 8 bases, with 13 bases of the junction left unmatched. The CDR3 length is 16 residues. The CDR3 region has the DNA TGTGCCAGCAGTTACAGGTTAGGGGACAGGAGGACAGGCTACACCTTC. Translated: CASSYRLGDRRTGYTF.

This sequence joins TRBV10-3 and TRBJ1-4, with D possibly matching TRBD1 (5 bases). The V gene's germline CDR1 is ENHRY and CDR2 SYGVKD. The CDR3 loop spans 15 amino acids. With 3 bases removed from V and 6 bases from J, the gap between germline ends came to 14 bases. CDR3 amino acids: CAISDPGGQDEKLFF. For the CDR3, the DNA is TGTGCCATCAGTGATCCGGGGGGTCAGGATGAAAAACTGTTTTTT.

This chain connects TRBV5-5 to TRBJ2-7, with TRBD1 identical over 9 bases. V lost 4 bases and J lost 3; bases outside the gene matches: 5. This CDR3 contains 14 residues. The V gene's germline CDR1 is SGHKS and CDR2 YYEKEE (reference sequence). CDR3 nucleotides: TGTGCCAGCAGCACGGGACAGGGAGGCTACGAGCAGTACTTC. It specifies CASSTGQGGYEQYF.

CDR3 sequence reads: CASSYGLAGSTDTQYF. DNA for the CDR3: TGTGCCAGCAGCTACGGACTAGCGGGGTCCACAGATACGCAGTATTTT. The rearrangement uses TRBV11-2 and TRBJ2-3; 12 positions match TRBD2. CDR1 SGHAT and CDR2 FQNNGV come from the germline V gene. With V trimmed by 4 bases and J by 2 bases, 4 bases remained unmatched. The CDR3 has 16 amino acids. The full variable domain, in which reference TRBV11-2 and TRBJ2-3 provide the parts outside the CDR3, is EAGVAQSPRYKIIEKRQSVAFWCNPISGHATLYWYQQILGQGPKLLIQFQNNGVVDDSQLPKDRFSAERLKGVDSTLKIQPAKLEDSAVYLCASSYGLAGSTDTQYFGPGTRLTVL.

This clone was picked up one time. This chain joins TRBV19 and TRBJ1-2, with D possibly matching TRBD1 (5 bases). CDR1 is LNHDA, CDR2 SQIVND, per germline (reference sequence). This CDR3 has 14 residues. Trimming removed 6 bases at V and 4 bases at J, with 15 bases between. CDR3 coding DNA: TGTGCCAGTAGGGACGGGGGAGGTACCTATGGCTACACCTTC. Protein: CASRDGGGTYGYTF.

The chain is built from TRBV7-2 and TRBJ2-5; the D is unclear. Germline V gene sequence: CDR1 SGHTA, CDR2 FQGNSA. This CDR3 is 14 amino acids long. The V end lost 2 bases, the J end lost 4 bases, and 11 bases lay between the germline ends. For the CDR3, the DNA is TGTGCCAGCAGCTTAATGAGCCCTCCAGAGACCCAGTACTTC. It codes for CASSLMSPPETQYF.

The gene calls are TRBV7-2 and TRBJ2-4; a weak D match, TRBD2 (6 bases). V was cut by 7 bases and J by 6 bases, with 22 bases left in between. The CDR3 has 16 residues. CDR1 is SGHTA and CDR2 is FQGNSA in the germline V gene. CDR3 amino acids: CASTFGDSFGGNIQYF. For the CDR3, the DNA is TGTGCCAGCACCTTTGGGGACTCCTTCGGAGGAAACATTCAGTACTTC.

The gene calls are TRBV5-6 and TRBJ1-5; a possible D gene is TRBD1 (5 bases). In germline, CDR1 is SGHDT, CDR2 YYEEEE. The CDR3 sequence is 13 residues long. The V gene lost 4 bases and the J gene lost 6 bases, with 11 bases spanning the gap. This CDR3 reads CASSPKRGQPQHF. The CDR3 DNA is TGTGCCAGCAGCCCCAAGAGGGGTCAGCCCCAGCATTTT.

This sequence joins TRBV11-2 and TRBJ2-2; a possible D gene is TRBD1 (5 bases). Per germline, CDR1 SGHAT and CDR2 FQNNGV. Trimming removed 2 bases from V and 11 bases from J, with 12 bases in between. The CDR3 has 13 amino acids. CDR3 loop: CASSLTRQGELFF. DNA of the CDR3: TGTGCCAGCAGCTTAACGAGGCAGGGAGAGCTGTTTTTT.

This clone was found a few times. The rearrangement joins TRBV6-5 to TRBJ2-1; maybe TRBD2 (6 bases). The CDR3 has 14 amino acids. Germline V CDR1 and CDR2: MNHEY, SVGAGI. V lost 10 bases and J lost 4, with 17 bases in between. The CDR3 coding sequence is TGTGCCACCACCTTGGGGACTGATTACAATGAGCAGTTCTTC. Amino acids: CATTLGTDYNEQFF.

This chain uses TRBV10-3 with TRBJ1-2; possible D gene TRBD1, 6 bases. Germline assignment: CDR1 ENHRY and CDR2 SYGVKD. Trimming pared 8 bases from V and 5 bases from J, leaving 18 bases between. There are 14 residues in the CDR3. CDR3 nucleotides: TGTGCCATCTCGAACAGGGAGGAAGGGTATGGCTACACCTTC. It specifies CAISNREEGYGYTF.

The V call is TRBV19, the J call TRBJ1-2; D ambiguous. This CDR3 region has 12 residues. CDR1 is LNHDA and CDR2 is SQIVND in the germline V gene (reference sequence). The V end was cut by 3 bases, the J end by 0 bases, with 2 bases between. The CDR3 reads CASSMSNYGYTF. The CDR3 DNA reads as TGTGCCAGTAGTATGTCTAACTATGGCTACACCTTC.

This clone occurred a few times. The chain has TRBV5-8 and TRBJ1-5, with D uncertain. V was clipped by 4 bases and J by 12 bases, with 11 bases between them. This CDR3 has 11 amino acids. Germline V gives CDR1 SGHTS, CDR2 YDEGEE. CDR3 loop: CASSGPSVQHF. CDR3 DNA sequence: TGTGCCAGCAGCGGGCCCTCTGTCCAGCATTTT.

This clone was observed a single time. The chain is built from TRBV6-5 and TRBJ1-2; weak D call: TRBD1 (5 bases). Trimming cost V 7 bases and J 5 bases, with 17 bases left between them. The length of the CDR3 is 14 residues. Germline CDR1 MNHEY, CDR2 SVGAGI. CDR3 amino acids: CASTYGGGGYGYTF. CDR3 nucleotides: TGTGCCAGCACCTACGGCGGGGGAGGTTATGGCTACACCTTC.

The chain links TRBV9 to TRBJ1-2; 7 bases are shared with TRBD1. This CDR3 has 16 residues. Trimming removed 1 base from V and 8 bases from J; junction bases left unmatched: 14. Germline V CDR1 and CDR2: SGDLS, YYNGEE. Here the CDR3 DNA reads TGTGCCAGCAGCGTAAAGGAGACAGGGCGGTTCGAAGGCTACACCTTC. Its translation: CASSVKETGRFEGYTF.

J is TRBJ2-7 and V is TRBV4-1, with 9 bases lining up with TRBD1. CDR3 length equals 16 residues. Trimming at V came to 5 bases and at J to 2 bases, leaving 10 bases not matched to a gene. Germline assignment: CDR1 MGHRA and CDR2 YSYEKL. The CDR3 region is CASSKSGQGLPYEQYF. In DNA form, the CDR3 reads TGCGCCAGCAGCAAATCGGGACAGGGCTTACCCTACGAGCAGTACTTC.

The chain joins TRBV24-1 to TRBJ1-2; 7 positions match TRBD1. The CDR3 consists of 14 residues. Germline CDR1 reads KGHDR; CDR2 reads SFDVKD. V trimming: 3 bases; J trimming: 4 bases; junction bases outside the gene matches: 4. CDR3 sequence reads: CATSDTGQRYGYTF. As DNA, the CDR3 is TGTGCCACCAGTGATACGGGACAGCGCTATGGCTACACCTTC.

The V gene is TRBV7-9, the J gene TRBJ2-5, with D perhaps TRBD1 (5 bases). Trimming stripped 5 bases from V and 7 bases from J, with 14 bases between. The CDR3 contains 13 residues. Germline V gene sequence: CDR1 SEHNR, CDR2 FQNEAQ (reference sequence). CDR3 sequence reads: CASSDSRRRTQYF. The CDR3 nucleotides are TGTGCCAGCAGCGACAGCCGCCGTAGGACCCAGTACTTC.

This chain connects TRBV5-1 to TRBJ1-2, with D tentatively TRBD1 (5 bases). Germline V CDR1 and CDR2: SGHRS, YFSETQ. The V gene lost 0 bases and the J gene lost 2 bases, with 8 bases spanning the gap. The length of the CDR3 is 14 residues. The CDR3 bases are TGCGCCAGCAGCTTGGGGTCAGGGAACTATGGCTACACCTTC. It is translated as CASSLGSGNYGYTF.

V usage is TRBV5-6 and J usage is TRBJ1-1, with D possibly TRBD1 on 5 matching bases. The CDR3 loop spans 13 amino acids. V was clipped by 4 bases and J by 5 bases, with 12 bases between them. Germline V gives CDR1 SGHDT, CDR2 YYEEEE. DNA of the CDR3: TGTGCCAGCAGCCCCGGGGGGATAACTGAAGCTTTCTTT. This sequence encodes CASSPGGITEAFF.

The chain combines TRBV9 with TRBJ1-1, with D tentatively TRBD1 (6 bases). CDR1 is SGDLS and CDR2 is YYNGEE in the germline V gene. V was pared by 4 bases and J by 1 base, with 11 bases between. There are 14 residues in the CDR3. CDR3: CASSPTGQNTEAFF. The CDR3, as DNA: TGTGCCAGCAGCCCGACAGGCCAGAACACTGAAGCTTTCTTT.

The rearrangement uses TRBV19 and TRBJ1-5; 11 nucleotides agree with TRBD1. The CDR3 length is 17 residues. Germline loops: CDR1 LNHDA, CDR2 SQIVND (reference sequence). Trimming took 4 bases from V and 7 from J; bases not matched to a gene: 12. The CDR3 nucleotides read TGTGCCAGTAGTACCCGGACAGGGGGCAAAGAGTTCCAGCCCCAGCATTTT. This translates into CASSTRTGGKEFQPQHF.

In this sample, this clone turned up once. The V gene is TRBV30, the J gene TRBJ1-5; D gene ambiguous. This CDR3 contains 13 residues. Deletions cut 1 base from V and 5 bases from J, with 9 bases between. CDR1 GTSNPN and CDR2 SVGIG come from the germline V gene (reference sequence). DNA for the CDR3: TGTGCCTGGAGTGGCGGTGGGGATCAGCCCCAGCATTTT. Protein sequence: CAWSGGGDQPQHF.

The genes are TRBV6-2 or TRBV6-3 and TRBJ2-1; D is uncertain. The CDR3 consists of 16 residues. With 2 bases removed from V and 0 bases from J, the gap between germline ends came to 11 bases. The germline CDR1 and CDR2 sequences are MNHEY and SVGEGT. The CDR3 DNA is TGTGCCAGCAGTTACCGTGCACCGAGCTCCTACAATGAGCAGTTCTTC. Translation: CASSYRAPSSYNEQFF.

The J gene is TRBJ1-5, the V gene TRBV7-9; D not resolved. This CDR3 is built from 12 residues. Trimming took 5 bases from V and 9 from J, leaving 11 bases between them. Germline-derived CDR1 and CDR2 are SEHNR and FQNEAQ (reference sequence). This CDR3 is CASSKKGGPQHF. CDR3 sequence (DNA): TGTGCCAGCAGCAAGAAGGGCGGGCCCCAGCATTTT.

This chain links TRBV5-8 with TRBJ2-1; 9 positions agree with TRBD1. Per the germline V gene, CDR1 is SGHTS and CDR2 is YDEGEE. There are 19 residues in the CDR3. V was clipped by 3 bases and J by 0 bases; unmatched bases: 13. The CDR3 coding sequence is TGTGCCAGCAGCTGGGGACAGGGAGGGGCTGGAAGCTCCTACAATGAGCAGTTCTTC. Protein sequence: CASSWGQGGAGSSYNEQFF.

The chain links TRBV6-5 to TRBJ2-3, with D hard to call. Trimming removed 6 bases at V and 1 base at J, with 11 bases between. The CDR3 is 14 amino acids. Germline V gene sequence: CDR1 MNHEY, CDR2 SVGAGI. CDR3 region: CASSLSTGTDTQYF. DNA of the CDR3: TGTGCCAGCAGCTTGTCTACAGGCACAGATACGCAGTATTTT.

The chain carries TRBV7-3 and TRBJ1-2; tentative D call: TRBD1 (5 bases). This CDR3 region has 13 residues. Deletions cut 6 bases from V and 3 bases from J, with 11 bases between. Germline V lookup: CDR1 SGHTA, CDR2 FQGTGA. The CDR3 DNA follows: TGTGCCAGCAGTTGGGGCACCCACTATGGCTACACCTTC. Translation gives CASSWGTHYGYTF.

The chain couples TRBV7-2 to TRBJ2-3; TRBD2 matches at 7 bases. The CDR3 sequence is 16 residues long. Germline values: CDR1 SGHTA, CDR2 FQGNSA. Unmatched junction bases numbered 6, after V lost 1 base and J lost 2 bases. The CDR3 DNA reads TGTGCCAGCAGCTTAGGGTTTAGCGGGTACACAGATACGCAGTATTTT. Encoded protein: CASSLGFSGYTDTQYF.

The J gene is TRBJ2-7, the V gene TRBV7-9, with D unresolved. The CDR3 is 13 residues long. V lost 5 bases and J lost 1, with 9 bases in between. From germline, CDR1 is SEHNR and CDR2 FQNEAQ (reference sequence). CDR3 sequence (DNA): TGTGCCAGCAGCCCGCCGGCGTCCTACGAGCAGTACTTC. Translation: CASSPPASYEQYF.

The V gene is TRBV2, the J gene TRBJ2-2, with D unclear. The CDR3 has 16 amino acids. V shed 8 bases and J shed 3 bases, with 19 bases lying between them. Per the germline V gene, CDR1 is SNHLY and CDR2 is FYNNEI. This CDR3 reads CASLRPDVVDTGELFF. The CDR3 coding sequence is TGTGCCAGCCTGAGACCGGACGTGGTGGACACCGGGGAGCTGTTTTTT.